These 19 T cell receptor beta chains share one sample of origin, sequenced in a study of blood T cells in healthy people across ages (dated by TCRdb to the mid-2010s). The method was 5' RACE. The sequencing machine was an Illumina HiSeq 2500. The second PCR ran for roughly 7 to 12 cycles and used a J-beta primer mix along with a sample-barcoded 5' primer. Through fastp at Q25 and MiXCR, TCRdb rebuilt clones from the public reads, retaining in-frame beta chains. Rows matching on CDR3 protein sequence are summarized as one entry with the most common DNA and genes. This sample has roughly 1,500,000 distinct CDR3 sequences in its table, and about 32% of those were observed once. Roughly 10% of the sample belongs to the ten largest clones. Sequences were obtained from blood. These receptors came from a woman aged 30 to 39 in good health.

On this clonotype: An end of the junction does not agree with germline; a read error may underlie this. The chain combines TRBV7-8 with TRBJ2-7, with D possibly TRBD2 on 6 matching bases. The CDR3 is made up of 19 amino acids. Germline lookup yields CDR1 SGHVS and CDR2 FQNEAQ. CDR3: CACSLARTRRASDNYEQYF. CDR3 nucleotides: TGTGCCTGCAGCTTAGCGAGGACAAGAAGGGCTAGCGACAACTACGAGCAGTACTTC.

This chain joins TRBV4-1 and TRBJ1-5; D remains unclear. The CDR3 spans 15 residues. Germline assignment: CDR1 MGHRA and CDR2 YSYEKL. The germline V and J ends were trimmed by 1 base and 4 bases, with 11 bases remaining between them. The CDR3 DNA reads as TGCGCCAGCAGCCAAGTGTTCCAGGTTAATCAGCCCCAGCATTTT. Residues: CASSQVFQVNQPQHF.

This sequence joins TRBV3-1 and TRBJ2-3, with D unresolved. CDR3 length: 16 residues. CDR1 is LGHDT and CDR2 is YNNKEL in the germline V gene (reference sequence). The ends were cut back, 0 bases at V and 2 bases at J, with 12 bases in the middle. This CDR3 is CASSQEVLTVTDTQYF. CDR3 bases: TGTGCCAGCAGCCAAGAAGTTTTAACCGTCACAGATACGCAGTATTTT.

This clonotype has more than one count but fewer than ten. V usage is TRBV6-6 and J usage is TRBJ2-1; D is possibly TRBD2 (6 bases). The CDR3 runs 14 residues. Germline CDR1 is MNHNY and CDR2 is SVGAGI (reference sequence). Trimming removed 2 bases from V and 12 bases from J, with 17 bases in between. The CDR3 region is CASSYAPWGDWQFF. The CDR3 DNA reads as TGTGCCAGCAGTTACGCCCCTTGGGGGGATTGGCAGTTCTTC.

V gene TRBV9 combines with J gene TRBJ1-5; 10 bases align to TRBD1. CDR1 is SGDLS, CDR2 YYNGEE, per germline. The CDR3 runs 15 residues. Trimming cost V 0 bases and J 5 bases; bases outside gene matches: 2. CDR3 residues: CASSVGDRGHQPQHF. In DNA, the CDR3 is TGTGCCAGCAGCGTAGGAGACAGGGGGCATCAGCCCCAGCATTTT.

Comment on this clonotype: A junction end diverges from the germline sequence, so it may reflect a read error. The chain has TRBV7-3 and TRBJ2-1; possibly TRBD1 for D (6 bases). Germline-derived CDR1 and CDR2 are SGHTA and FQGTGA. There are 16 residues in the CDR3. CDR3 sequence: CASSSLQGSSYSEQFF. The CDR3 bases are TGTGCCAGCAGCTCGCTACAGGGCAGCTCCTACAGTGAGCAGTTCTTC.

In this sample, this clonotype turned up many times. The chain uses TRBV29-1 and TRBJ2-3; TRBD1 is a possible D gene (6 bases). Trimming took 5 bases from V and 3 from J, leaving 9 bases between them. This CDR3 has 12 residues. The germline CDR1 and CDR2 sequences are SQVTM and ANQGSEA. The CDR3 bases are TGCAGCGTTACACAGGGTACAGATACGCAGTATTTT. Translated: CSVTQGTDTQYF.

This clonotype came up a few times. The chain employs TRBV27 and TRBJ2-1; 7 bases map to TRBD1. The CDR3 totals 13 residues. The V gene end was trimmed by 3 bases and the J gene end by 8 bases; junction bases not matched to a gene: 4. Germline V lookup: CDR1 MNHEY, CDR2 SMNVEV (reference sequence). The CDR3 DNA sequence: TGTGCCAGCAGTTTTGTAAGGGGGCATGAGCAGTTCTTC. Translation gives CASSFVRGHEQFF.

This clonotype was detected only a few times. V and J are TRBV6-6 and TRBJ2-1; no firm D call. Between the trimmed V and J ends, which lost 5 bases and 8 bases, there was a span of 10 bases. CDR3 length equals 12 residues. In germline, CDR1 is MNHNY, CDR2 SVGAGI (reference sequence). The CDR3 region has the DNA TGTGCCAGCAGTCCCCACCCGGATGAGCAGTTCTTC. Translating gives CASSPHPDEQFF.

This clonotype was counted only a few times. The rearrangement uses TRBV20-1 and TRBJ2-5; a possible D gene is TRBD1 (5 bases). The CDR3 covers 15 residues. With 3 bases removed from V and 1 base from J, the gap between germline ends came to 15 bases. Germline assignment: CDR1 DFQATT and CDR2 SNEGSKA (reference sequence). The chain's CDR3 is CSAREGHQPQETQYF. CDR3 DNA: TGCAGTGCTAGGGAAGGACACCAACCCCAAGAGACCCAGTACTTC.

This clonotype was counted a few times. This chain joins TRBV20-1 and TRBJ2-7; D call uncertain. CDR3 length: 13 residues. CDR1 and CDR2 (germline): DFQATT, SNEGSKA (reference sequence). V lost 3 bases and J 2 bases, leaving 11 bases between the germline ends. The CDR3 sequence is CSASRQPTYEQYF. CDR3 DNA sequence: TGCAGTGCTAGCCGCCAGCCAACCTACGAGCAGTACTTC.

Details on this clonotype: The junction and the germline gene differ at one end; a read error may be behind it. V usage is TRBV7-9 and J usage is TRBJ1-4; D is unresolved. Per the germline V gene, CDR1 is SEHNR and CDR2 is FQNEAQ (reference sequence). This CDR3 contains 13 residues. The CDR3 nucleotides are TGTGCCAGCAGCTTGTGGGGTGATGAAAAACGGTTTTTT. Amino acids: CASSLWGDEKRFF.

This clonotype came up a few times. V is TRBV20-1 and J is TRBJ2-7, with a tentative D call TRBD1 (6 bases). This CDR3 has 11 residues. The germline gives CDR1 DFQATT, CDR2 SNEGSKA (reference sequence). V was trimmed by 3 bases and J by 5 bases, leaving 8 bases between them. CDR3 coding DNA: TGCAGTGCTAGCCCAGGGGACGAGCAGTACTTC. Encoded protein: CSASPGDEQYF.

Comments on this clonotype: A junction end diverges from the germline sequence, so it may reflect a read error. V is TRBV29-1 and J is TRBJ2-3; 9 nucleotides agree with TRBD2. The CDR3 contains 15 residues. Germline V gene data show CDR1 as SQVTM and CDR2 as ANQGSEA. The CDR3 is CNVYGAGGSTDTQYF. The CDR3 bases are TGCAACGTTTACGGAGCGGGAGGCAGCACAGATACGCAGTATTTT.

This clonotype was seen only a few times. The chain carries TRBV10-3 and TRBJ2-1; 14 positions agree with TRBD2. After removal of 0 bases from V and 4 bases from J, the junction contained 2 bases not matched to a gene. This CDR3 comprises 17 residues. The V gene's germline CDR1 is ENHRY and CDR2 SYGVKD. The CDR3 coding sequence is TGTGCCATCAGTGAGTCGGGGACTAGCGGGGGATACAATGAGCAGTTCTTC. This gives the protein CAISESGTSGGYNEQFF.

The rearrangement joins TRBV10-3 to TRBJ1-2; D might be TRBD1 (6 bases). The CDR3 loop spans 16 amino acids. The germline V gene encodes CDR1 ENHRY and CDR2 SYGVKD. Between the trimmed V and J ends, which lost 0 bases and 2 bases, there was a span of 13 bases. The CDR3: CAISESKGQRNYGYTF. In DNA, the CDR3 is TGTGCCATCAGTGAGTCGAAGGGACAACGAAACTATGGCTACACCTTC.

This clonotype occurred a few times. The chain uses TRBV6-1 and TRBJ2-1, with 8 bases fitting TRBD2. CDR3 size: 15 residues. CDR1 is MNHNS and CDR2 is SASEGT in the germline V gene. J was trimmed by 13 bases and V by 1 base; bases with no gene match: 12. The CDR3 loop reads CASSEGLAGTVGQFF. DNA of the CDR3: TGTGCCAGCAGTGAAGGGCTAGCGGGTACGGTAGGACAGTTCTTC.

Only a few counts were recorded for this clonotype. The CDR3 region has the DNA TGTGCCAGCAGTAAGGCCCCCTGGGGCAAAAACATTCAGTACTTC. It specifies CASSKAPWGKNIQYF. The V gene is TRBV27, the J gene TRBJ2-4; D not certain. The CDR3 is 15 residues long. The germline V gene has CDR1 MNHEY and CDR2 SMNVEV (reference sequence). V lost 5 bases and J 3 bases, leaving 14 bases between the germline ends.

The DNA for the CDR3 is TGTGCCAGCAGTGTACGGGGGGGCTACGAGCAGTACTTC. Its translation: CASSVRGGYEQYF. The rearrangement uses TRBV12-3 or TRBV12-4 and TRBJ2-7, with 8 bases that match TRBD2. With 5 bases clipped from V and 3 bases from J, the junction kept 3 bases outside the gene matches. The CDR3 is made up of 13 amino acids.